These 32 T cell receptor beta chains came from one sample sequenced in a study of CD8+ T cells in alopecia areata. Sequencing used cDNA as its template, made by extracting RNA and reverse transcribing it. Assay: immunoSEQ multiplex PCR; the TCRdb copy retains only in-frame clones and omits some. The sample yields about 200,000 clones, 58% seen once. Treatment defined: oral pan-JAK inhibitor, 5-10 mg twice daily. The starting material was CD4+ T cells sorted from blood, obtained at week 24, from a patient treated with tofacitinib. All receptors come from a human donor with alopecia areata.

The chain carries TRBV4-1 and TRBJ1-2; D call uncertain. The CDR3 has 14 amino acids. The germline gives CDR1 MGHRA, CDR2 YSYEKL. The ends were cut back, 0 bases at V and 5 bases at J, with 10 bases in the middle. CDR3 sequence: CASSQDLATYGYTF. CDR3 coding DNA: TGCGCCAGCAGCCAAGATTTGGCCACATATGGCTACACCTTC.

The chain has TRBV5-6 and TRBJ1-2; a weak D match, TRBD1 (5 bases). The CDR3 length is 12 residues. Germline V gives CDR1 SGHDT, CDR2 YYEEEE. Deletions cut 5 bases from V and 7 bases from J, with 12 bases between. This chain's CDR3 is CASREQVGGYTF. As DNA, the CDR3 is TGTGCCAGCAGAGAACAGGTCGGTGGCTACACCTTC. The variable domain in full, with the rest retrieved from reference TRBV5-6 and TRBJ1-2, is DAGVTQSPTHLIKTRGQQVTLRCSPKSGHDTVSWYQQALGQGPQFIFQYYEEEERQRGNFPDRFSGHQFPNYSSELNVNALLLGDSALYLCASREQVGGYTFGSGTRLTVV.

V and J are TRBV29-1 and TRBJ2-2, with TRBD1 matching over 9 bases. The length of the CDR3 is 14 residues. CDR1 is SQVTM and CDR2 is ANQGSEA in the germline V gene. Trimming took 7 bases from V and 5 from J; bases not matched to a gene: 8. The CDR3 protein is CSATGQGITGELFF. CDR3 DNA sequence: TGCAGCGCAACGGGACAGGGTATAACCGGGGAGCTGTTTTTT.

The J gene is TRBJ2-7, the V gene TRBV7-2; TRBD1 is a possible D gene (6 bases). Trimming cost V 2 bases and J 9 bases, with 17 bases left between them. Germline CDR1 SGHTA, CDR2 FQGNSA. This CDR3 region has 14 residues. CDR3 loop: CASSLPKIQGAQYF. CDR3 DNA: TGTGCCAGCAGCTTACCAAAGATACAGGGAGCGCAGTACTTC.

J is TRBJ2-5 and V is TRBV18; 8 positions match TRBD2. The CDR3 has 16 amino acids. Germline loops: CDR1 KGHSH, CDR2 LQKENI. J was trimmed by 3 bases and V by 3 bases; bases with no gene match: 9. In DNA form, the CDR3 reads TGTGCCAGCTCACCGCTCGTGGGACTAGGAAAAGAGACCCAGTACTTC. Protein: CASSPLVGLGKETQYF.

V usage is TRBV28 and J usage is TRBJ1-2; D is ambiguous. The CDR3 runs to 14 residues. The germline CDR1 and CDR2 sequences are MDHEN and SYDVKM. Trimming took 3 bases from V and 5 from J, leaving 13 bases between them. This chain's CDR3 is CASSFSGILYGYTF. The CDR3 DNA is TGTGCCAGCAGTTTTTCGGGGATTCTGTATGGCTACACCTTC.

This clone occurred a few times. The CDR3 coding sequence is TGTGCCAGCAGCTCCCGAACTAGCGGGGGGGCTAATGAGCAGTTCTTC. Translation gives CASSSRTSGGANEQFF. The chain joins TRBV7-8 to TRBJ2-1, with 13 bases aligning to TRBD2. The CDR3 length is 16 residues. V lost 4 bases to trimming and J lost 7 bases; unmatched junction nucleotides: 7. Looked up from germline, CDR1 is SGHVS and CDR2 is FQNEAQ.

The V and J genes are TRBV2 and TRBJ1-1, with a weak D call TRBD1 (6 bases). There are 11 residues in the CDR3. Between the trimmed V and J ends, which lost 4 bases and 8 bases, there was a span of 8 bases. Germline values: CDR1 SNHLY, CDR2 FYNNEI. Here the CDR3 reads CASSGQAEAFF. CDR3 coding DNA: TGTGCCAGCAGTGGACAGGCCGAAGCTTTCTTT.

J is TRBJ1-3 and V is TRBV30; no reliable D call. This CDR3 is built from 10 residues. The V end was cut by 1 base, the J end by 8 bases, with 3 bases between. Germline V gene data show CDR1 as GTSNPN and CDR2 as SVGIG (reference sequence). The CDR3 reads CAWSEDTIYF. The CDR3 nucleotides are TGTGCCTGGAGTGAGGACACCATATATTTT.

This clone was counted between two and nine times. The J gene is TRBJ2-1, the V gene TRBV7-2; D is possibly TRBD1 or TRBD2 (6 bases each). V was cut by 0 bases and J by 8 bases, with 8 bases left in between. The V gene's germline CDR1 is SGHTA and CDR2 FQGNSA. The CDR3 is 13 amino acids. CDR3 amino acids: CASSLAGGDEQFF. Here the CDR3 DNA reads TGTGCCAGCAGCTTAGCGGGGGGCGATGAGCAGTTCTTC.

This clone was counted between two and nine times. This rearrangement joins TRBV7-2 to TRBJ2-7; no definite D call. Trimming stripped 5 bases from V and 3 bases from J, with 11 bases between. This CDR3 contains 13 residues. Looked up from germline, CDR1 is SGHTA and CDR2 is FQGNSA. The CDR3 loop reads CASSLNQRYEQYF. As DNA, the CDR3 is TGTGCCAGCAGCCTAAACCAGCGCTACGAGCAGTACTTC.

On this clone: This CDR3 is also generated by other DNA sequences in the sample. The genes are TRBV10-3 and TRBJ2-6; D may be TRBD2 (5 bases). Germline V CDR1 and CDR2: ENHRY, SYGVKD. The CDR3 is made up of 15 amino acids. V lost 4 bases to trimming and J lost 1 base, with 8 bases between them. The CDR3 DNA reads TGTGCCATCAGTGGAGGGTTGTCTGGGGCCAACGTCCTGACTTTC. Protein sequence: CAISGGLSGANVLTF.

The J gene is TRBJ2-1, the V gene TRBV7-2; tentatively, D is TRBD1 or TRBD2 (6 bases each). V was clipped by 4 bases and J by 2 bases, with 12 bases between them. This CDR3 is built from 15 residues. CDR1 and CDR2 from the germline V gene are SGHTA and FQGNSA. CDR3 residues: CASSSRGLPYNEQFF. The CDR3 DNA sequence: TGTGCCAGCAGCTCCCGGGGGCTCCCCTACAATGAGCAGTTCTTC.

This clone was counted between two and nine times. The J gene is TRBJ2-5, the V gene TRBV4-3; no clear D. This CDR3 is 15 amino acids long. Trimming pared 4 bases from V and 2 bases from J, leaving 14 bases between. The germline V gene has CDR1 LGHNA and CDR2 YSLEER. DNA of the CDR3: TGCGCCAGCAGCCCGCGCCAGCAACCTCAAGAGACCCAGTACTTC. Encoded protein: CASSPRQQPQETQYF.

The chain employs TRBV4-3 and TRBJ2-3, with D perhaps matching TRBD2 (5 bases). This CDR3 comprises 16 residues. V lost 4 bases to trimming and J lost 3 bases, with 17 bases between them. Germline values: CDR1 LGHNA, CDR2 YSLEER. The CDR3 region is CASSRSGLAETDTQYF. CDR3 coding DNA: TGCGCCAGCAGCCGTTCTGGCCTAGCTGAAACAGATACGCAGTATTTT.

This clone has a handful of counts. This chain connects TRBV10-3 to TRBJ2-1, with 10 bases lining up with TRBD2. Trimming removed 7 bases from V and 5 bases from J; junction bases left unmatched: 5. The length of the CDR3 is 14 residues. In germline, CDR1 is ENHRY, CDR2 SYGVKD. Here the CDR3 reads CAIKPGLAHNEQFF. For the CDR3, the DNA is TGTGCCATCAAACCGGGACTAGCGCACAATGAGCAGTTCTTC.

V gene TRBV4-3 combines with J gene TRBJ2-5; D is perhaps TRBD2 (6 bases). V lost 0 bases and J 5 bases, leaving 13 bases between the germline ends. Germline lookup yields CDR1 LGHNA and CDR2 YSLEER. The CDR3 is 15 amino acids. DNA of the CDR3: TGCGCCAGCAGCCAAGATCGAACTAGCATGGAGACCCAGTACTTC. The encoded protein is CASSQDRTSMETQYF.

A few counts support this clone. CDR3 DNA sequence: TGTGCCAGCAGCTCTGGGGGACTAGCGGGAGGCATGGAGACCCAGTACTTC. The encoded protein is CASSSGGLAGGMETQYF. The chain is built from TRBV9 and TRBJ2-5, with 15 positions matching TRBD2. This CDR3 region has 17 residues. J was trimmed by 5 bases and V by 4 bases; bases with no gene match: 9. Germline CDR1 and CDR2: SGDLS and YYNGEE.

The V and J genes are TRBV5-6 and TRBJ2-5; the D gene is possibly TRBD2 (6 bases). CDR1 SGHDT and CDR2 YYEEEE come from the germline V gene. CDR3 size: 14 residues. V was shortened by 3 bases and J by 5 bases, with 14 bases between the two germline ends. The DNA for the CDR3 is TGTGCCAGCAGCTCTACGGCGGGGTCGGAGACCCAGTACTTC. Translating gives CASSSTAGSETQYF.

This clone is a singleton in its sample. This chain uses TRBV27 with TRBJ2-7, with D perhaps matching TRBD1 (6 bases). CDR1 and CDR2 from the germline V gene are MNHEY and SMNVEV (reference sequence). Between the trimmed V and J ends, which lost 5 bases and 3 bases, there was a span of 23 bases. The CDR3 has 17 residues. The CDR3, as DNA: TGTGCCAGCAGTGAGGGTACCCGAACCCGGGACAACTACGAGCAGTACTTC. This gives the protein CASSEGTRTRDNYEQYF.

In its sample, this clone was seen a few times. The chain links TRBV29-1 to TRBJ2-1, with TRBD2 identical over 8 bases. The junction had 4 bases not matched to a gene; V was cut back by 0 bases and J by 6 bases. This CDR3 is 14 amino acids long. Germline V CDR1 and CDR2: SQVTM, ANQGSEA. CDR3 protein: CSVEDSGRINEQFF. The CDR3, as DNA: TGCAGCGTTGAAGACAGCGGGAGAATCAATGAGCAGTTCTTC.

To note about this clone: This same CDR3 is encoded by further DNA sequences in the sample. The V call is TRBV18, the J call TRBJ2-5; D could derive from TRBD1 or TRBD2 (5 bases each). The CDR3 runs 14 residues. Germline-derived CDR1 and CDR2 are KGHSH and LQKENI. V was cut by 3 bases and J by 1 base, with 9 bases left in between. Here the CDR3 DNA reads TGTGCCAGCTCACCTCCCGGGACCCAAGAGACCCAGTACTTC. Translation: CASSPPGTQETQYF. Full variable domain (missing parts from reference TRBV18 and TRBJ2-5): NAGVMQNPRHLVRRRGQEARLRCSPMKGHSHVYWYRQLPEEGLKFMVYLQKENIIDESGMPKERFSAEFPKEGPSILRIQQVVRGDSAAYFCASSPPGTQETQYFGPGTRLLVL.

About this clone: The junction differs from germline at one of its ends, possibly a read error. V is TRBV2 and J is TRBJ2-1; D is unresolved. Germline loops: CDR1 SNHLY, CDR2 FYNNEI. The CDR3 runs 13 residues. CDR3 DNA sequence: TGTGCCAGCAGCGAAGGAAACTACAATGAGCAGTTCTTC. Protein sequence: CASSEGNYNEQFF.

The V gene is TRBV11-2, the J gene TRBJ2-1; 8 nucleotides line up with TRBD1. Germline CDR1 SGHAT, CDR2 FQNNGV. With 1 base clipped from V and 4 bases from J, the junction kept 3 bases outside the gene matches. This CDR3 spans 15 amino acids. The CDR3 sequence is CASSLAQGGYNEQFF. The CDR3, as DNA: TGTGCCAGCAGCTTAGCACAGGGGGGTTACAATGAGCAGTTCTTC.

CDR3 in DNA: TGTGCCAGCAGCGTAGGTGACAGGGGTTACGAGCAGTACTTC. Translation: CASSVGDRGYEQYF. The chain recombines TRBV9 with TRBJ2-7, with TRBD1 identical over 8 bases. Per germline, CDR1 SGDLS and CDR2 YYNGEE. The CDR3 is 14 residues long. Unmatched junction bases numbered 3, after V lost 0 bases and J lost 4 bases. The whole variable domain, filled in from reference TRBV9 and TRBJ2-7, reads DSGVTQTPKHLITATGQRVTLRCSPRSGDLSVYWYQQSLDQGLQFLIQYYNGEERAKGNILERFSAQQFPDLHSELNLSSLELGDSALYFCASSVGDRGYEQYFGPGTRLTVT.

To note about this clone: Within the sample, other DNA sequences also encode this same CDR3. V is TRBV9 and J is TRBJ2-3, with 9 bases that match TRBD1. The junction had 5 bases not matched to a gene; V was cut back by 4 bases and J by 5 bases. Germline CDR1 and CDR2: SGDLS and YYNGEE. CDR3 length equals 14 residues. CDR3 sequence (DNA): TGTGCCAGCAGCCCCCGACAGGGGGGAGATACGCAGTATTTT. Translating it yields CASSPRQGGDTQYF.

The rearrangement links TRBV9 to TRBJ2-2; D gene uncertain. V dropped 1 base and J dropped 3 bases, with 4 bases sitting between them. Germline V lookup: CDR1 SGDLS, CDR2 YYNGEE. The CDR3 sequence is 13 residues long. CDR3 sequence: CASSVSHTGELFF. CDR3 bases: TGTGCCAGCAGCGTAAGTCACACCGGGGAGCTGTTTTTT.

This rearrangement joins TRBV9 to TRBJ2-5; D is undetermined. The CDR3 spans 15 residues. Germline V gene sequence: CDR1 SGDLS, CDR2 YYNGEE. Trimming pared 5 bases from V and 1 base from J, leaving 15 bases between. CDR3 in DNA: TGTGCCAGCAGTAGAATAGGACGGAGCCAAGAGACCCAGTACTTC. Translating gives CASSRIGRSQETQYF.

CDR3 bases: TGTGCCAGCAGCTTCCAACGGGAGAACACAGATACGCAGTATTTT. Protein product: CASSFQRENTDTQYF. The chain combines TRBV7-9 with TRBJ2-3; weak D call: TRBD2 (6 bases). The CDR3 sequence is 15 residues long. The V end lost 3 bases, the J end lost 2 bases, and 12 bases lay between the germline ends. CDR1 and CDR2 from the germline V gene are SEHNR and FQNEAQ (reference sequence). Variable domain in full (rest from reference TRBV7-9 and TRBJ2-3): DTGVSQNPRHKITKRGQNVTFRCDPISEHNRLYWYRQTLGQGPEFLTYFQNEAQLEKSRLLSDRFSAERPKGSFSTLEIQRTEQGDSAMYLCASSFQRENTDTQYFGPGTRLTVL.

For the CDR3, the DNA is TGTGCCAGCAGCTTTGCCCTAGCGGGGTTTGAGCAGTACTTC. Translated: CASSFALAGFEQYF. The chain links TRBV7-2 to TRBJ2-7, with 9 nucleotides matching TRBD2. V was pared by 3 bases and J by 7 bases, with 7 bases of the junction left unmatched. Germline V gene lookup returns CDR1 SGHTA and CDR2 FQGNSA. The CDR3 consists of 14 residues.

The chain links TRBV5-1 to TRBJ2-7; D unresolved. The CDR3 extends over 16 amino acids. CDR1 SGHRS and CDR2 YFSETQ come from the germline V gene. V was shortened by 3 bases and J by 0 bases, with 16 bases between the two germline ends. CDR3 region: CASSYGRSRSSYEQYF. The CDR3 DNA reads TGCGCCAGCAGCTACGGACGGAGTCGAAGCTCCTACGAGCAGTACTTC.

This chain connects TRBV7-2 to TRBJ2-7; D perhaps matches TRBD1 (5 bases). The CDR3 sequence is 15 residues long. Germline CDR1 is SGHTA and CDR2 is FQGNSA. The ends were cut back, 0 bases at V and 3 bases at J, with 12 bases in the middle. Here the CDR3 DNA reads TGTGCCAGCAGCTTAGCGGGGCAGGCCTTCTACGAGCAGTACTTC. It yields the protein CASSLAGQAFYEQYF.